This paragraph reports one T cell receptor beta chain. Its antigen has not been determined. The CDR3 does not end in the conserved phenylalanine or tryptophan, so this is likely a read error. No DNA is shown, since the ends of the CDR3 on it are uncertain; the CDR3 is the one TCRdb lists. The TCR beta CDR3 regions were amplified from the RNA transcripts. For the first round of RT-PCR on the TCR CDR3, the HTBI primer set was used together with the Qiagen OneStep RT-PCR kit. The libraries were constructed in a second round of multiplex PCR and then size-selected and purified. Paired-end sequencing of the libraries was performed with 100 bp reads on an Illumina HiSeq2000. Per the source publication's procedure: SOAPnuke was used to process the raw data, with reads discarded if the reads contained adapters or uncalled bases, had a mean Phred below 15, or lacked an exact constant-primer or identifier match. High-quality paired reads were merged using COPE v1.2.5, and each unique nucleotide sequence was defined as a clonotype. Clonotypes were aligned to IMGT TRBV, TRBD and TRBJ reference segments using MiTCR v1.1. The analysis was restricted to V-J combinations with a frequency above 0.0001, which together covered roughly 99% of the repertoires. A TCS score was defined as the ratio of F50 (clonal expansion) to E x V (chaos), with BLOSUM62-based TCRdist applied between CDR3 peptides within each V-J. Welch's t-statistics and random forest reduced roughly 530 V-J features to fewer than 15, which were used in a naive Bayes classifier (R e1071). The raw public reads went through TCRdb reprocessing: fastp at Q25, MiXCR clone calling, in-frame beta chains kept. Entries are consolidated by CDR3 protein sequence, retaining the most common genes and DNA. These V and J calls are TCRdb output, not the study's own analysis. For this sample there are about 52,000 distinct CDR3 sequences; roughly 50% appear just once. The ten largest clones represent 8% to 10% of the sample.

These data come from a study of T cells in Graves' hyperthyroidism and ophthalmopathy (dated by TCRdb to between 2017 and 2020). For the wider study: Peripheral blood samples were taken at initial diagnosis, before any treatment was given. The study also compared thyroid tissue and blood T-cell repertoires from several Graves' hyperthyroidism patients. The paper reports TCR Vbeta CDR3 sequencing of 130 to 150 peripheral blood samples: some 41 ophthalmopathy, some 80 hyperthyroidism and approximately 17 progressor patients. After sampling, hyperthyroidism patients received methimazole starting at 30 mg daily, and ophthalmopathy patients received high-dose intravenous methylprednisolone. Prospective prediction of ophthalmopathy was tested in an independent validation cohort consisting of about 19 hyperthyroidism patients and around 17 patients who later progressed to ophthalmopathy. The 100 discovery patients were randomly split 7:3 into training and test sets. A discovery cohort of around 98 patients, roughly 40 with Graves' ophthalmopathy and about 58 with stable Graves' hyperthyroidism, was used to find distinguishing TCR V-J signatures. The study at large found these results: A model built on a 13 V-J signature distinguished ophthalmopathy from stable hyperthyroidism, reaching 87.88% sensitivity and about 81% specificity in cross-validation and 80%/75% in testing. No statistical method was used to set the sample size in advance, and investigators knew the group allocation. In validation, progression to ophthalmopathy was predicted by the model with roughly 71% sensitivity and roughly 76% specificity, a median of 6.5 months before onset. Most expanded thyroid clonotypes (frequency above 0.001) were also found in blood, which suggests that blood repertoires may mirror thyroid immune responses.

The CDR3 extends over 14 residues, inclusive of both ends. CDR1 and CDR2 are read off the germline V gene as SQVTM and ANQGSEA. Ophthalmopathy patients had moderately to severely active disease, with a Clinical Activity Score of 3 or more, a NOSPECS grade of 4 or more, and a disease duration of less than 3 months. Patients with uncontrolled infections, other autoimmune diseases, pregnancy or lactation were excluded. Diagnoses were established on the basis of clinical symptoms, serum thyroxine and TRAb, thyroid ultrasound, and orbital computed tomography. PBMCs were separated from roughly 9.6 ml of fresh peripheral blood using Ficoll-Paque density gradient centrifugation. Total RNA was extracted using Trizol reagent, and RNA quality was assessed on an Agilent 2100 Bioanalyzer.

The sequence was collected from a woman in her forties or fifties with Graves' ophthalmopathy. Recombination joined TRBV29-1 with TRBJ2-5; the tabulated D call, TRBD1, remains unverified against the DNA. The material sequenced was blood. The CDR3 reads CSVEVGGRGPTFGS.